The 27 T cell receptor beta chains reported below all come from one sample, sequenced in a study of identical twins. TCRdb re-analysed the 5' RACE reads in MiXCR, keeping a single row per CDR3 protein. The sample consists of 600,000 to 800,000 distinct CDR3 sequences, about 20% of them appearing once. This sample also belongs to another study, concerning T cells expressing NK-cell markers.

Specimen: PBMCs. The receptors originated from a woman aged 18-35 years in good health.

The chain is built from TRBV3-1 and TRBJ2-5; D might be TRBD2 (6 bases). The ends were cut back, 3 bases at V and 5 bases at J, with 13 bases in the middle. Germline V gene sequence: CDR1 LGHDT, CDR2 YNNKEL (reference sequence). The CDR3 consists of 14 residues. The CDR3 spells CASSHRGGTETQYF. The CDR3 nucleotides read TGTGCCAGCAGCCATAGGGGCGGGACGGAGACCCAGTACTTC.

The J gene is TRBJ1-1, the V gene TRBV25-1; possible D gene TRBD1, 5 bases. Per the germline V gene, CDR1 is MGHDK and CDR2 is SYGVNS. Trimming cost V 10 bases and J 12 bases, with 15 bases left between them. There are 10 residues in the CDR3. The CDR3 nucleotides are TGTGCCACCTCAGGGAAGGGGACTTTCTTT. This gives the protein CATSGKGTFF. The entire variable domain, with the rest obtained from reference TRBV25-1 and TRBJ1-1, is as follows: EADIYQTPRYLVIGTGKKITLECSQTMGHDKMYWYQQDPGMELHLIHYSYGVNSTEKGDLSSESTVSRIRTEHFPLTLESARPSHTSQYLCATSGKGTFFGQGTRLTVV.

This clonotype turned up a few times. The chain combines TRBV12-3 or TRBV12-4 with TRBJ2-1, with TRBD1 identical over 9 bases. This CDR3 is 18 amino acids long. V trimming: 2 bases; J trimming: 5 bases; junction bases outside the gene matches: 13. CDR3 sequence: CASSLRSGQGTFNNEQFF. Here the CDR3 DNA reads TGTGCCAGCAGTTTAAGAAGCGGACAGGGGACATTCAACAATGAGCAGTTCTTC.

V is TRBV7-6 and J is TRBJ2-7, with 8 bases aligning to TRBD2. This CDR3 contains 17 residues. V gave up 5 bases and J gave up 0 bases; unmatched junction bases: 12. The V gene's germline CDR1 is SGHVS and CDR2 FNYEAQ. The CDR3 spells CASSPGGLAGNSYEQYF. In DNA form, the CDR3 reads TGTGCCAGCAGCCCCGGCGGGCTAGCGGGTAACTCCTACGAGCAGTACTTC.

This clonotype has only a few counts. The chain recombines TRBV5-1 with TRBJ2-7; a weak D match, TRBD2 (5 bases). Between the trimmed V and J ends, which lost 2 bases and 3 bases, there was a span of 9 bases. Germline CDR1 SGHRS, CDR2 YFSETQ. CDR3 length equals 13 residues. The CDR3 DNA follows: TGCGCCAGCAGCTTCGTCGGGAACTACGAGCAGTACTTC. Protein product: CASSFVGNYEQYF.

The chain joins TRBV6-5 to TRBJ2-3, with D perhaps TRBD2 (7 bases). CDR3 length: 15 residues. The germline V gene has CDR1 MNHEY and CDR2 SVGAGI. V was trimmed by 4 bases and J by 3 bases, leaving 14 bases between them. CDR3 residues: CASSSEGGWTDTQYF. The CDR3 nucleotides are TGTGCCAGCAGTTCTGAGGGGGGGTGGACAGATACGCAGTATTTT.

The gene calls are TRBV6-2 or TRBV6-3 and TRBJ2-7; D is undetermined. Germline V gene lookup returns CDR1 MNHEY and CDR2 SVGEGT. The CDR3 consists of 16 residues. Trimming took off 2 bases at V and 0 bases at J, with 14 bases between the two ends. For the CDR3, the DNA is TGTGCCAGCAGTTACGTCTTAGGATCGAGCTCCTACGAGCAGTACTTC. It translates to CASSYVLGSSSYEQYF.

This clonotype was recorded only once. The chain employs TRBV7-9 and TRBJ2-2; D uncertain. The germline V gene encodes CDR1 SEHNR and CDR2 FQNEAQ (reference sequence). This CDR3 comprises 16 residues. Between the trimmed V and J ends, which lost 5 bases and 1 base, there was a span of 14 bases. The CDR3 reads CASSQKLEWNTGELFF. In DNA, the CDR3 is TGTGCCAGCAGCCAGAAACTCGAGTGGAACACCGGGGAGCTGTTTTTT.

The sample holds a few counts of this clonotype. The chain uses TRBV12-3 or TRBV12-4 and TRBJ2-1; 7 nucleotides match TRBD2. CDR3 length: 15 amino acids. Trimming cost V 6 bases and J 0 bases; bases outside gene matches: 5. CDR3 sequence: CASRPGLTSYNEQFF. The CDR3 DNA is TGTGCCAGCAGGCCGGGACTAACCTCCTACAATGAGCAGTTCTTC.

The V and J genes are TRBV11-2 and TRBJ2-1, with 12 bases lining up with TRBD2. This CDR3 has 15 residues. Per the germline V gene, CDR1 is SGHAT and CDR2 is FQNNGV. After removal of 8 bases from V and 6 bases from J, the junction contained 8 bases not matched to a gene. The CDR3 DNA follows: TGTGCCAGCCACGATCCTAGCGGGGGGGGCAATGAGCAGTTCTTC. Translating gives CASHDPSGGGNEQFF.

This clonotype was counted a single time. The chain couples TRBV14 to TRBJ2-3, with a tentative D call TRBD2 (5 bases). Trimming pared 3 bases from V and 0 bases from J, leaving 22 bases between. The V gene's germline CDR1 is SGHDN and CDR2 FVKESK. The CDR3 has 19 amino acids. As DNA, the CDR3 is TGTGCCAGCAGCCAGCCGTCGGGCGGGTCCTGGACTAGCACAGATACGCAGTATTTT. Its translation: CASSQPSGGSWTSTDTQYF.

The chain couples TRBV29-1 to TRBJ2-1; 11 bases are shared with TRBD2. The CDR3 has 14 amino acids. Trimming removed 7 bases from V and 7 bases from J; junction bases left unmatched: 9. The germline V gene has CDR1 SQVTM and CDR2 ANQGSEA. The CDR3 loop reads CSGMTSGKGNEQFF. CDR3 sequence (DNA): TGCAGCGGCATGACTAGCGGGAAGGGAAATGAGCAGTTCTTC.

This clonotype was seen at least ten times. CDR3 bases: TGTGCCAGCAGTACCCAAATAACAGGCTATGAAGCTTTCTTT. Protein product: CASSTQITGYEAFF. This sequence joins TRBV12-3 or TRBV12-4 and TRBJ1-1, with TRBD1 as a possible D gene (5 bases). V lost 5 bases, J lost 7 bases, and 17 bases lay in between. CDR3 size: 14 residues.

This clonotype was detected only a few times. The V gene is TRBV21-1, the J gene TRBJ2-3; the table calls TRBD2, which could not be checked here. TRBV21-1 is a pseudogene segment. The CDR3 consists of 21 residues. This chain's CDR3 is CASSKPGLAGSQTTSTDTQYF. CDR3 DNA: TGTGCCAGCAGCAAACCGGGACTAGCGGGAAGCCAAACGACTAGCACAGATACGCAGTATTTT.

This clonotype was detected a few times. V and J are TRBV5-1 and TRBJ1-4, with D perhaps TRBD1 (6 bases). The V and J ends lost 0 bases and 7 bases respectively, with 19 bases between them. The CDR3 is made up of 17 amino acids. The germline gives CDR1 SGHRS, CDR2 YFSETQ. The CDR3 here is CASSLEGGLRSTEKLFF. The CDR3 DNA is TGCGCCAGCAGCTTGGAGGGGGGGTTGAGGAGTACTGAAAAACTGTTTTTT. Full variable domain (remainder filled in from reference TRBV5-1 and TRBJ1-4): KAGVTQTPRYLIKTRGQQVTLSCSPISGHRSVSWYQQTPGQGLQFLFEYFSETQRNKGNFPGRFSGRQFSNSRSEMNVSTLELGDSALYLCASSLEGGLRSTEKLFFGSGTQLSVL.

In regard to this clonotype: Given a much more abundant clone one base away, this may be a read error. The chain is built from TRBV11-2 and TRBJ2-1; the D gene is possibly TRBD2 (6 bases). In germline, CDR1 is SGHAT, CDR2 FQNNGV. The CDR3 covers 15 residues. CDR3 protein: CASSLAAGSFNEQFF. The CDR3 nucleotides read TGTGCCAGCAGCTTAGCAGCGGGTTCCTTCAATGAGCAGTTCTTC.

The chain has TRBV12-3 or TRBV12-4 and TRBJ2-3; 10 positions match TRBD2. V lost 8 bases, J lost 0 bases, and 14 bases stayed unmatched. The CDR3 is 18 residues long. The CDR3 DNA reads as TGTGCCAGCGGGACTAGCGCAGCCTCGGGGGGAAGCACAGATACGCAGTATTTT. Translated, it gives CASGTSAASGGSTDTQYF.

In its sample, this clonotype was seen a few times. This chain connects TRBV29-1 to TRBJ2-3; D perhaps matches TRBD1 (6 bases). Germline CDR1 SQVTM, CDR2 ANQGSEA. The CDR3 consists of 12 residues. Trimming shortened V by 5 bases and J by 4 bases, and 10 bases separated the two germline ends. CDR3 amino acids: CSVHRDADTQYF. The CDR3 DNA is TGCAGCGTTCACAGGGATGCAGATACGCAGTATTTT.

This chain uses TRBV29-1 with TRBJ1-5, with 9 bases fitting TRBD1. Per germline, CDR1 SQVTM and CDR2 ANQGSEA. Trimming at V came to 3 bases and at J to 6 bases, leaving 3 bases not matched to a gene. The CDR3 loop spans 13 amino acids. CDR3 bases: TGCAGCGTTGAGGTGGGACAGGGTCAGCCCCAGCATTTT. Its protein product is CSVEVGQGQPQHF.

This clonotype was counted between two and nine times. This sequence joins TRBV7-6 and TRBJ2-1; 8 bases map to TRBD2. Losses at the gene ends were 2 bases for V and 5 bases for J; bases not matched to a gene: 17. This CDR3 comprises 19 residues. Germline V gene data show CDR1 as SGHVS and CDR2 as FNYEAQ. The DNA of the CDR3 is TGTGCCAGCAGCTTAAAGTCGTGGCTAGCGGGTAGGGACCACAATGAGCAGTTCTTC. Translating it yields CASSLKSWLAGRDHNEQFF.

In regard to this clonotype: At one of its ends the junction is not consistent with the germline gene, which may arise from a read error. The chain couples TRBV15 to TRBJ1-1, with 10 bases that match TRBD1. The germline V gene has CDR1 LNHNV and CDR2 YYDKDF (reference sequence). The CDR3 is 13 amino acids. CDR3 nucleotides: TGTGCCGCCAGGGACAGGGGGAACACTGAAGCTTTCTTT. Protein product: CAARDRGNTEAFF.

This chain links TRBV29-1 with TRBJ2-1; no definite D call. The CDR3 extends over 15 amino acids. V lost 3 bases and J 2 bases, leaving 14 bases between the germline ends. Germline assignment: CDR1 SQVTM and CDR2 ANQGSEA. The CDR3 loop is CSVEVGRRTYNEQFF. The CDR3 DNA follows: TGCAGCGTTGAGGTGGGCAGAAGGACCTACAATGAGCAGTTCTTC.

This rearrangement joins TRBV20-1 to TRBJ2-7; D is unresolved. This CDR3 spans 13 amino acids. Germline V gene data show CDR1 as DFQATT and CDR2 as SNEGSKA (reference sequence). V dropped 0 bases and J dropped 7 bases, with 13 bases sitting between them. This chain's CDR3 is CSARESWNSEQYF. For the CDR3, the DNA is TGCAGTGCTAGAGAATCCTGGAATTCGGAGCAGTACTTC.

This sequence joins TRBV7-8 and TRBJ2-7; TRBD2 matches at 8 bases. J was trimmed by 5 bases and V by 3 bases; bases with no gene match: 9. CDR1 is SGHVS and CDR2 is FQNEAQ in the germline V gene. The CDR3 sequence is 15 residues long. CDR3 coding DNA: TGTGCCAGCAGCTTCCGGACTAGCAATTCCCACGAGCAGTACTTC. It is translated as CASSFRTSNSHEQYF.

V gene TRBV6-5 combines with J gene TRBJ2-7; TRBD1 matches at 9 bases. V gave up 3 bases and J gave up 4 bases; unmatched junction bases: 16. The CDR3 has 18 amino acids. Germline values: CDR1 MNHEY, CDR2 SVGAGI. CDR3 sequence reads: CASSYFTGTGSRYYEQYF. DNA of the CDR3: TGTGCCAGCAGTTATTTTACCGGGACAGGGTCCAGGTATTACGAGCAGTACTTC.

V and J are TRBV24-1 and TRBJ2-1; D is possibly TRBD1 (6 bases). This CDR3 spans 17 amino acids. In germline, CDR1 is KGHDR, CDR2 SFDVKD. V gave up 5 bases and J gave up 3 bases, with 19 bases separating them. CDR3 amino acids: CATSATDPLQGYNEQFF. CDR3 DNA: TGTGCCACCAGTGCAACCGATCCCTTACAGGGCTACAATGAGCAGTTCTTC.

This clonotype was detected a few times. CDR3 DNA: TGTGCCAGCAGCCCCGGGACTATAAGCACAGATACGCAGTATTTT. It is translated as CASSPGTISTDTQYF. The rearrangement joins TRBV7-7 to TRBJ2-3; 7 bases fit TRBD2. Trimming took 5 bases from V and 0 from J; bases not matched to a gene: 5. The CDR3 consists of 15 residues. The V gene's germline CDR1 is SSHAT and CDR2 FNYEAQ (reference sequence).